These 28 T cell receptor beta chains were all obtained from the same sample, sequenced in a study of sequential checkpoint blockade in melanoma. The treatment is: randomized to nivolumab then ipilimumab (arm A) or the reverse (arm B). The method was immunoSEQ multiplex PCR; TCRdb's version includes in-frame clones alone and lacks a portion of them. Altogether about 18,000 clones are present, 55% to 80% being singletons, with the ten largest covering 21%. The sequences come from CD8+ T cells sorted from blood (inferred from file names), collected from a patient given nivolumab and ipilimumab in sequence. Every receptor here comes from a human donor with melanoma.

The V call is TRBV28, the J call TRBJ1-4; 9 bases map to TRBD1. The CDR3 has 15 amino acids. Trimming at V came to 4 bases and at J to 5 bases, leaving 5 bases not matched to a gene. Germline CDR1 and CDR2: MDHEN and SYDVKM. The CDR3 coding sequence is TGTGCCAGCAGTTGGGGGACAGGGAGGAATGAAAAACTGTTTTTT. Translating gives CASSWGTGRNEKLFF.

This chain's CDR3 is CASRLLSSYEQYF. DNA for the CDR3: TGTGCCAGTAGACTCTTGAGCTCCTACGAGCAGTACTTC. The chain uses TRBV6-1 and TRBJ2-7, with no clear D. The CDR3 extends over 13 amino acids. The V and J ends lost 9 bases and 0 bases respectively, with 12 bases between them. Germline V gene lookup returns CDR1 MNHNS and CDR2 SASEGT.

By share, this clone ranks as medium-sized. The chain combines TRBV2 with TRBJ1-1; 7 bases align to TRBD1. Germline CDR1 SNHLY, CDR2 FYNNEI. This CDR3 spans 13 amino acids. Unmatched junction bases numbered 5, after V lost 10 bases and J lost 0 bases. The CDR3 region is CATRDRLNTEAFF. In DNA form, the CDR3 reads TGTGCCACCCGGGACAGACTGAACACTGAAGCTTTCTTT.

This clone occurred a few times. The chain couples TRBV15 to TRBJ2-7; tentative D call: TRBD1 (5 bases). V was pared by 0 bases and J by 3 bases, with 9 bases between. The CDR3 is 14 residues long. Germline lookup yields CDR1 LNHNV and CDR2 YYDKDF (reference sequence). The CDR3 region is CATSRDQGSYEQYF. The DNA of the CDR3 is TGTGCCACCAGCAGAGATCAGGGCAGCTACGAGCAGTACTTC.

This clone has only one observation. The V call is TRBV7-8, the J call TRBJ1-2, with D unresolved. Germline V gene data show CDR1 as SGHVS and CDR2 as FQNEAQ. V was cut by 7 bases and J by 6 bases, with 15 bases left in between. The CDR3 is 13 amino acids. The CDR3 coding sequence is TGTGCCAGCACCCATAGAAGTCTTGATGGCTACACCTTC. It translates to CASTHRSLDGYTF.

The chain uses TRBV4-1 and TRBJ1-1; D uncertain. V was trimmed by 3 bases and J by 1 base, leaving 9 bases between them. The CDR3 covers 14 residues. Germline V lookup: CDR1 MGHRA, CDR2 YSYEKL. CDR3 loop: CASSQRVSNTEAFF. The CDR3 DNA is TGCGCCAGCAGCCAGAGGGTTTCGAACACTGAAGCTTTCTTT.

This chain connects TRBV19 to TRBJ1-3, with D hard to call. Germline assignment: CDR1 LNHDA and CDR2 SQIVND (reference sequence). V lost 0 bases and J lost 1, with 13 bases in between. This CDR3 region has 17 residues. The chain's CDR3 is CASSIDLETGSGNTIYF. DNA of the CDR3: TGTGCCAGTAGTATAGATCTTGAGACTGGGTCTGGAAACACCATATATTTT.

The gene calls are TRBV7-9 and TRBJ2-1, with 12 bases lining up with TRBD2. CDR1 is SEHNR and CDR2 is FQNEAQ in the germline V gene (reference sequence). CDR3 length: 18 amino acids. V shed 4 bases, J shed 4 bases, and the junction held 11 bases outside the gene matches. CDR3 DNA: TGTGCCAGCAGCTCCAATGGGGGACTAGCGGGTCTTTACAATGAGCAGTTCTTC. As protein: CASSSNGGLAGLYNEQFF.

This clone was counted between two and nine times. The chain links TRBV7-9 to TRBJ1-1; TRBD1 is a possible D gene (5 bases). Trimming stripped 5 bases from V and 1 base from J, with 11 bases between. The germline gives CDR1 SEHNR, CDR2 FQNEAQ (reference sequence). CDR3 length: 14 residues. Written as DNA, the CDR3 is TGTGCCAGCAGCCCCAGCCAGGGGAACACTGAAGCTTTCTTT. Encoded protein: CASSPSQGNTEAFF.

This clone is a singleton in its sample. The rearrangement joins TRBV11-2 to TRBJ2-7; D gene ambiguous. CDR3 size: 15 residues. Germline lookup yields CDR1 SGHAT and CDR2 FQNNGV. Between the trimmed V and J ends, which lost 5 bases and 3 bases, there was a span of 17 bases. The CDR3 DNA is TGTGCCAGCAGCCCCTCCGGAGCGCCCTACTACGAGCAGTACTTC. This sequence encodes CASSPSGAPYYEQYF.

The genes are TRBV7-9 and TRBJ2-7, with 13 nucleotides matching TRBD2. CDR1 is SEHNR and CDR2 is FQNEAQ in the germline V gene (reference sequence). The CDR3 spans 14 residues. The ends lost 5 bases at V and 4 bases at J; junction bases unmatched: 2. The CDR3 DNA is TGTGCCAGCAGCGTGGGACTAGCGGGGTACGAGCAGTACTTC. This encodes CASSVGLAGYEQYF.

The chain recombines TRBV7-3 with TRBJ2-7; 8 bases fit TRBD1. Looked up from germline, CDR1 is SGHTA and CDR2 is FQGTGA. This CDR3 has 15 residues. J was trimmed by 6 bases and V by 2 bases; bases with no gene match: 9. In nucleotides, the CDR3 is TGTGCCAGCAGCTTAGAAGCAGGGGGCTTACGCGAGCAGTACTTC. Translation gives CASSLEAGGLREQYF.

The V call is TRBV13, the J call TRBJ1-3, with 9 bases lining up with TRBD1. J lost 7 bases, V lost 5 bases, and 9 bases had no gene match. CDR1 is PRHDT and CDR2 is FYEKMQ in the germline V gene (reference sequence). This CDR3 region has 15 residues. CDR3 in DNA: TGTGCCAGCAGCCCTATGGGACAGGGTCTCAACACCATATATTTT. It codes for CASSPMGQGLNTIYF.

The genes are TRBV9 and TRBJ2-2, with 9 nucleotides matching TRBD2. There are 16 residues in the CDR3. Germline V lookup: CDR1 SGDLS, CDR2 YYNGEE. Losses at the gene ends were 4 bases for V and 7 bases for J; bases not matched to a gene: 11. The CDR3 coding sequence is TGTGCCAGCAGCCCCTCGAGCGGGGGGCGAAACGGGGAGCTGTTTTTT. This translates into CASSPSSGGRNGELFF.

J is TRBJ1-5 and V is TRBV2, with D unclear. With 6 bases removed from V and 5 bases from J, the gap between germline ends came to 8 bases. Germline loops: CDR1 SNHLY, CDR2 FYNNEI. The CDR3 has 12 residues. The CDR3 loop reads CASRAVDQPQHF. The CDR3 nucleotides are TGTGCCAGCAGGGCGGTGGATCAGCCCCAGCATTTT. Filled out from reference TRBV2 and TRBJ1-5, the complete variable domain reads EPEVTQTPSHQVTQMGQEVILRCVPISNHLYFYWYRQILGQKVEFLVSFYNNEISEKSEIFDDQFSVERPDGSNFTLKIRSTKLEDSAMYFCASRAVDQPQHFGDGTRLSIL.

CDR3 coding DNA: TGTGCCAGCAGTATCCCCGAGGGGGCTAGCGGGAGACCCTACGAGCAGTACTTC. Protein sequence: CASSIPEGASGRPYEQYF. V is TRBV28 and J is TRBJ2-7; TRBD2 aligns across 10 bases. With V trimmed by 5 bases and J by 2 bases, 15 bases remained unmatched. This CDR3 has 18 amino acids. Per germline, CDR1 MDHEN and CDR2 SYDVKM.

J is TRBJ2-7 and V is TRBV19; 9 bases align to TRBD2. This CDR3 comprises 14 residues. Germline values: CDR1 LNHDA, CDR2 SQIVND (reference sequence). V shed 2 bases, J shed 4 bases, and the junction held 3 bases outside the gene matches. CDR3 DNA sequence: TGTGCCAGTAGTATACGGGGACTAGCTTACGAGCAGTACTTC. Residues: CASSIRGLAYEQYF.

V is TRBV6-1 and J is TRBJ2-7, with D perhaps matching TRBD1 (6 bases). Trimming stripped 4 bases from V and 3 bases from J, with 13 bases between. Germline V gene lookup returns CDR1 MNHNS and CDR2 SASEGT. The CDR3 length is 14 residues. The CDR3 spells CASSADWDIYEQYF. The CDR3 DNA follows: TGTGCCAGCAGTGCAGATTGGGACATCTACGAGCAGTACTTC.

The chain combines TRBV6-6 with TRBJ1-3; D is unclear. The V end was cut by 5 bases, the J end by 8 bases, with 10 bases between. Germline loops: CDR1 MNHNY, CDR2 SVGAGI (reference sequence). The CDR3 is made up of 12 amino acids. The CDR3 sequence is CASSLGRDTIYF. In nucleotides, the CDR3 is TGTGCCAGCAGTCTTGGGCGAGACACCATATATTTT.

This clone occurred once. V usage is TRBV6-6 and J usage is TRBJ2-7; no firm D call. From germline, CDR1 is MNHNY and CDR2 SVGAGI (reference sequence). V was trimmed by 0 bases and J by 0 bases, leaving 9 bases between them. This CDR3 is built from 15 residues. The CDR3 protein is CASSYSSDGSYEQYF. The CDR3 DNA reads TGTGCCAGCAGTTACTCGAGCGACGGCTCCTACGAGCAGTACTTC.

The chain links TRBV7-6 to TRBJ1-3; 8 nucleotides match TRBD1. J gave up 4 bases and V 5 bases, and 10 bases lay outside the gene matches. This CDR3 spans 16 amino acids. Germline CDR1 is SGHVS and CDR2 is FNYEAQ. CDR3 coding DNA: TGTGCCAGCAGCCTGGACAGGGCACGGGAGGGAAACACCATATATTTT. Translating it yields CASSLDRAREGNTIYF.

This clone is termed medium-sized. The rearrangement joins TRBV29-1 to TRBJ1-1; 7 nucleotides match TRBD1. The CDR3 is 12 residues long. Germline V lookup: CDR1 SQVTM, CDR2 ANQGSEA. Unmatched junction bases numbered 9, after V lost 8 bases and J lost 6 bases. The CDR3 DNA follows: TGCAGCACCGGGACAGAGGGGTCTGAAGCTTTCTTT. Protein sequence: CSTGTEGSEAFF.

CDR3 DNA: TGTGCCAGCAGCGAGGGACAGGGGGCGAAAGAGACCCAGTACTTC. Its translation is CASSEGQGAKETQYF. This rearrangement joins TRBV5-8 to TRBJ2-5; TRBD1 matches 12 bases. J gave up 3 bases and V 4 bases, and 4 bases lay outside the gene matches. This CDR3 contains 15 residues. In germline, CDR1 is SGHTS, CDR2 YDEGEE.

CDR3 in amino acids: CAAGVRSGEQFF. DNA for the CDR3: TGTGCCGCGGGGGTGCGGAGCGGGGAGCAGTTCTTC. This chain uses TRBV27 with TRBJ2-1; TRBD2 aligns across 7 bases. The CDR3 spans 12 residues. Germline assignment: CDR1 MNHEY and CDR2 SMNVEV (reference sequence). The V segment lost 11 bases and the J segment 10 bases; nucleotides outside the gene matches: 11.

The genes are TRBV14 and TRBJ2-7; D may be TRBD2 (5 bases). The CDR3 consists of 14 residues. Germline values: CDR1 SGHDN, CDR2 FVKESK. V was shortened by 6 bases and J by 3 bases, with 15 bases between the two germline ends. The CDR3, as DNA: TGTGCCAGCAGTACCCTGGATCGGGGCTACGAGCAGTACTTC. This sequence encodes CASSTLDRGYEQYF.

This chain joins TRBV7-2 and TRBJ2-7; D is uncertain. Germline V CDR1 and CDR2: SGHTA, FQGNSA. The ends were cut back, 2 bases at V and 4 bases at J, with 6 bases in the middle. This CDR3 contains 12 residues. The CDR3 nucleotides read TGTGCCAGCAGCTTAACGGGTTACGAGCAGTACTTC. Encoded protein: CASSLTGYEQYF.

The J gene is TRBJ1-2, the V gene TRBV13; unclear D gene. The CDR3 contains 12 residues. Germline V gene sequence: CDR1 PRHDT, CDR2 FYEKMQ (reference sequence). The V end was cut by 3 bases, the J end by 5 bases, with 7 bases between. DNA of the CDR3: TGTGCCAGCAGCTTTCTTCTTTATGGCTACACCTTC. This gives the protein CASSFLLYGYTF.

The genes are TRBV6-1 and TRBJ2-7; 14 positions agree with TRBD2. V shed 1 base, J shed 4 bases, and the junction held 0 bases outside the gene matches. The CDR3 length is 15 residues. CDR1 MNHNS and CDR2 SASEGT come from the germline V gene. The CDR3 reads CASSEGLAGGYEQYF. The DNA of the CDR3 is TGTGCCAGCAGTGAAGGACTAGCGGGGGGGTACGAGCAGTACTTC.